In its sample, the clone carrying this T cell receptor beta chain was seen many times. Its antigen is still unknown. Through a sample-barcoded 5' primer and a J-beta primer mix, a second PCR was run for roughly 6 to 12 cycles. From the 5' RACE reads, TCRdb called clonotypes with MiXCR, one entry per CDR3 protein. The repertoire holds around 870,000 distinct CDR3 sequences, with under 30% as singletons. This entry belongs to a study of blood T cells in healthy people across ages. The CDR3 has 14 amino acids. Trimming at V came to 7 bases and at J to 2 bases, leaving 7 bases not matched to a gene. General study findings and limits: Compared with aged donors, long-lived donors showed fewer expanded clones, suggesting selection.

The rearrangement uses TRBV12-3 or TRBV12-4 and TRBJ1-2; 7 nucleotides agree with TRBD1. Sequenced material: blood. The TCR comes from an elderly woman in good health. The CDR3: CASIPGTENYGYTF. DNA of the CDR3: TGTGCCAGCATTCCGGGGACAGAGAACTATGGCTACACCTTC.